This T cell receptor (beta chain) was recovered during a study of T cell repertoires in cytomegalovirus infection. Study-level background: CMV epitopes used comprised recently identified HLA-C-restricted ones and well-studied HLA-B-restricted ones. A matching HLA type, together with CMV infection, was signaled by public TCR beta signatures.

In TCRdb, the reads were re-called with MiXCR into one record per CDR3 protein. The sample records 55,000 to 85,000 distinct CDR3 sequences, 20% being singletons. Broader study findings: The ex vivo response showed dominance by HLA-C-restricted CMV-specific TCR beta clonotypes.

V was trimmed by 1 base and J by 5 bases, leaving 20 bases between them. CDR3 length: 17 residues. Per the germline V gene, CDR1 is MNHNS and CDR2 is SASEGT. This clonotype was counted only a few times. Its antigen is unknown. The chain carries TRBV6-1 and TRBJ2-5, with D tentatively TRBD2 (5 bases). The TCR was taken from a human donor in good health (CMV status not recorded). Some clones in this sample may be carry-over from other donors' samples. Material: CD8+ T cells from cultured PBMCs, obtained from culture after CMV antigen stimulation. CDR3 sequence reads: CASSEEAWAGGEETQYF. The DNA for the CDR3 is TGTGCCAGCAGTGAAGAGGCTTGGGCAGGAGGTGAGGAGACCCAGTACTTC.